Given below is one T cell receptor beta chain in context. RNA was extracted with the RNeasy kit, and a quantity of roughly 0.5 to 1 ug was reverse transcribed using random hexamers. It was immunoSEQ multiplex PCR that amplified TCR beta CDR3 across 54 Vbeta and 13 Jbeta. MiXCR, run by TCRdb on the immunoSEQ multiplex PCR reads, gives a single entry per CDR3 protein. The table includes around 100,000 distinct CDR3 sequences, about 95% detected once. This record comes from a study of CD8 T cells in Susac syndrome. Germline-derived CDR1 and CDR2 are SEHNR and FQNEAQ (reference sequence). The CDR3 spans 13 residues. V shed 5 bases and J shed 6 bases, with 14 bases lying between them.

This clonotype was obtained from a human donor with Susac syndrome. The chain carries TRBV7-9 and TRBJ2-7; unclear D gene. The sequencing input was CD8+ T cells from PBMCs. CDR3 DNA: TGTGCCAGCAGCCTAGGGCGGCCAACCGAGCAGTACTTC. Its protein product is CASSLGRPTEQYF.